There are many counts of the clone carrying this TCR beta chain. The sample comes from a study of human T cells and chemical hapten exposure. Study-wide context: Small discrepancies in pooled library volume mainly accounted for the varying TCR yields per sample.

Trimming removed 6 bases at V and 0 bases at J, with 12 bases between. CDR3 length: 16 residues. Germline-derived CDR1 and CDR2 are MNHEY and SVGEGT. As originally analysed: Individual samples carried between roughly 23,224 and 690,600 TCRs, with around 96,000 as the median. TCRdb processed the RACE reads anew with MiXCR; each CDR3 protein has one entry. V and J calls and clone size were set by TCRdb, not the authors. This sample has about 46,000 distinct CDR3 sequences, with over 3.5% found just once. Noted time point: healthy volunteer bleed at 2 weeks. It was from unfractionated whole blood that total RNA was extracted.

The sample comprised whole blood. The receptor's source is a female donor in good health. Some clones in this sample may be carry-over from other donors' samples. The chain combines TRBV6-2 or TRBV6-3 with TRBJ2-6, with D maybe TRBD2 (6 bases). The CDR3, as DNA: TGTGCCAGCAGAATCGACGGGAGCTCTGGGGCCAACGTCCTGACTTTC. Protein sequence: CASRIDGSSGANVLTF.